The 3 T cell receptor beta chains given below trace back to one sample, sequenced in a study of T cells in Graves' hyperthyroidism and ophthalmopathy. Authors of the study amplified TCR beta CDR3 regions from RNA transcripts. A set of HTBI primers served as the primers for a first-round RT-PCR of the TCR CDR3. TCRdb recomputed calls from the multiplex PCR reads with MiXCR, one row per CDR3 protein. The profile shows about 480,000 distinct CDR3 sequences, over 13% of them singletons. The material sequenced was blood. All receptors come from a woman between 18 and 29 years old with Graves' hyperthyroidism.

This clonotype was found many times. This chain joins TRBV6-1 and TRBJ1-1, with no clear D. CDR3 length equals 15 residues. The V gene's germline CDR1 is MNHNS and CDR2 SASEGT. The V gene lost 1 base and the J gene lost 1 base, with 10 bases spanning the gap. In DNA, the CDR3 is TGTGCCAGCAGTGAAGAGGTGGGAAGGAACACTGAAGCTTTCTTT. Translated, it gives CASSEEVGRNTEAFF.

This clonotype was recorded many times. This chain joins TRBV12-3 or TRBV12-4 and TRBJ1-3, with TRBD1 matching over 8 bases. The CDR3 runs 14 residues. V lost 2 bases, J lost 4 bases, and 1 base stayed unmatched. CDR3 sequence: CASSLRTGGNTIYF. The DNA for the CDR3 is TGTGCCAGCAGTTTACGGACAGGGGGAAACACCATATATTTT.

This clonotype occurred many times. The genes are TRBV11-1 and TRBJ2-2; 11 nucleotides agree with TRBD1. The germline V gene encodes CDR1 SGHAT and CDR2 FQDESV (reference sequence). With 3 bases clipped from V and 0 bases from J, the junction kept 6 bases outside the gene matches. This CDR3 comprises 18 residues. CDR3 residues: CASSFGTGGFANTGELFF. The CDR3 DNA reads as TGTGCCAGCAGCTTCGGGACAGGGGGGTTCGCGAACACCGGGGAGCTGTTTTTT. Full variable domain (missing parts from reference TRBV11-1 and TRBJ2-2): EAEVAQSPRYKITEKSQAVAFWCDPISGHATLYWYRQILGQGPELLVQFQDESVVDDSQLPKDRFSAERLKGVDSTLKIQPAELGDSAMYLCASSFGTGGFANTGELFFGEGSRLTVL.